This T cell receptor (beta chain) was sequenced during a study of T-cell memory formation after mild COVID-19. The study, taken as a whole, reports: SARS-CoV-2 specificity was not confirmed for second-wave clones peaking on day 37. Largely, contracting CD4+ clones fell within CM and EM, and contracting CD8+ clones within EMRA.

V lost 2 bases to trimming and J lost 2 bases; unmatched junction nucleotides: 10. From germline, CDR1 is GTSNPN and CDR2 SVGIG (reference sequence). The CDR3 length is 17 residues. As concerns this clonotype: No antigen is known for it.

In TCRdb, the 5' RACE reads were re-called with MiXCR into one record per CDR3 protein. The data contain more than 75,000 distinct CDR3 sequences, approximately 15% of them seen just once; the ten biggest clones take up 31%. This TCR was sampled from an adult woman who had mild COVID-19 (a few samples of this study predate the infection). Cell type and time point are not known. This chain links TRBV30 with TRBJ2-2, with 8 bases that match TRBD1. Sample: PBMCs or a T cell subset sorted from them (not recorded which). In DNA form, the CDR3 reads TGTGCCTGGAGTTCCCAGACAGGGGTTGTTAACACCGGGGAGCTGTTTTTT. The encoded protein is CAWSSQTGVVNTGELFF.